This TCR beta chain was obtained from a study of molecular identifiers for immune sequencing clone quantification. Sequencing libraries of naive CD8 cells derived from approximately 20,000 to 1,000,000 sorted cells with 10%, 30% or 50% RNA. As CD8+CD4-CCR7+CD45RA+ cells, naive CD8 T cells were sorted. TCRdb reprocessed the PCR reads with MiXCR, giving one entry per CDR3 protein. Here the sample spans under 800,000 distinct CDR3 sequences, about 25% being singletons. This clonotype was seen ten or more times. Its antigen is undetermined. Findings of the study overall: Beyond 20 RNA copies, clones held over 97% of effector molecules, compared with under 1% in naive cells.

The CDR3 sequence is 12 residues long. Germline values: CDR1 MDHEN, CDR2 SYDVKM. V was trimmed by 3 bases and J by 3 bases, leaving 5 bases between them. Sequencing was carried out using naive CD8+ T cells from blood, with Jurkat cell RNA spiked in. Subset indicated: FACS-sorted CD8+CD4-CCR7+CD45RA+ naive T cells. The receptor's source is a human donor in good health. Some libraries in this study had Jurkat cell RNA spiked in. This chain uses TRBV28 with TRBJ1-1; the D is unclear. This CDR3 is CASSFVDTEAFF. For the CDR3, the DNA is TGTGCCAGCAGTTTTGTGGACACTGAAGCTTTCTTT.